One TCR beta chain is described in this entry. This specimen comes from a study of T cell changes during pregnancy in multiple sclerosis. V was pared by 1 base and J by 7 bases, with 10 bases of the junction left unmatched. The germline CDR1 and CDR2 sequences are MDHEN and SYDVKM. CDR3 length equals 16 residues. TCRdb's copy holds only in-frame clones and misses some; the assay was immunoSEQ multiplex PCR. Among more than 65,000 clones listed, 91% were seen once. This specimen was peripheral blood, taken in the first trimester of pregnancy. This receptor was identified in a female donor with multiple sclerosis, enrolled in a pregnancy study. The chain has TRBV28 and TRBJ1-2; 9 nucleotides align to TRBD1. The CDR3 is CASSLFGDRAWFGYTF. DNA of the CDR3: TGTGCCAGCAGTTTATTCGGGGACAGGGCGTGGTTTGGCTACACCTTC.